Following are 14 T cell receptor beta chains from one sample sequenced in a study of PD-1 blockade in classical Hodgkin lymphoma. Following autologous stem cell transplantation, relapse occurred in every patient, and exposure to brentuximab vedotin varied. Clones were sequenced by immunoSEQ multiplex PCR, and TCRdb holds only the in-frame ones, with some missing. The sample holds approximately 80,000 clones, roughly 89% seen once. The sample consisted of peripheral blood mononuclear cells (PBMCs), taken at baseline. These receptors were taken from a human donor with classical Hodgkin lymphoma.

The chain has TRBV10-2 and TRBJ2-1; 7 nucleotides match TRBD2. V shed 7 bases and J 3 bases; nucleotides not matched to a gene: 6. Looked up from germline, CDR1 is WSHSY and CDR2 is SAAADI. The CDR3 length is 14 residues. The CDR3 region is CASKLAGVYNEQFF. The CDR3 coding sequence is TGCGCCAGCAAGCTGGCGGGAGTCTACAATGAGCAGTTCTTC.

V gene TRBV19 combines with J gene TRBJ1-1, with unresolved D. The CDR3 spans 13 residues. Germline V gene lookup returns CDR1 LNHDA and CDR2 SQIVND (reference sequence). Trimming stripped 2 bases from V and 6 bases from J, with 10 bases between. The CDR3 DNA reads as TGTGCCAGTAGTATACAGGAGGTCGCTGAAGCTTTCTTT. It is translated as CASSIQEVAEAFF.

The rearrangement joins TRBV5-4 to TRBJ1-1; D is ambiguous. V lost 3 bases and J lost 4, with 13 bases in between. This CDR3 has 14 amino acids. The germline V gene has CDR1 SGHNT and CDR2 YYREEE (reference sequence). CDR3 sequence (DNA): TGTGCCAGCAGCTCCCCCAGCAGGAGCACTGAAGCTTTCTTT. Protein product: CASSSPSRSTEAFF.

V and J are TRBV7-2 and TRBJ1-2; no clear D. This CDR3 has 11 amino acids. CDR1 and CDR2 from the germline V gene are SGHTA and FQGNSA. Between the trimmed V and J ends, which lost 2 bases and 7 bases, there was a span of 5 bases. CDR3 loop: CASSLYGGYTF. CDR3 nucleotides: TGTGCCAGCAGCTTATACGGTGGCTACACCTTC.

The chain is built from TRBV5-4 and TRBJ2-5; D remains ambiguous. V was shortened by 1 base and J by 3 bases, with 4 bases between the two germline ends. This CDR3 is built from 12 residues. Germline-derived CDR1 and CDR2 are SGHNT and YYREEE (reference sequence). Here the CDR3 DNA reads TGTGCCAGCAGCTTGCCTAAAGAGACCCAGTACTTC. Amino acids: CASSLPKETQYF. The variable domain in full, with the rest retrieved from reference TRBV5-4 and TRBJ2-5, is ETGVTQSPTHLIKTRGQQVTLRCSSQSGHNTVSWYQQALGQGPQFIFQYYREEENGRGNFPPRFSGLQFPNYSSELNVNALELDDSALYLCASSLPKETQYFGPGTRLLVL.

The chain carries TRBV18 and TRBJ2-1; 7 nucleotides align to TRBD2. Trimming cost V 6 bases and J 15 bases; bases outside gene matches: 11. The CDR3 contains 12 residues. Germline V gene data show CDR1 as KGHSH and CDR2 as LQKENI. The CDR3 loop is CASSDGLDRPFF. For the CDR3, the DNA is TGTGCCAGCTCGGACGGACTAGATCGACCGTTCTTC. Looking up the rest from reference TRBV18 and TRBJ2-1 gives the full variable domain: NAGVMQNPRHLVRRRGQEARLRCSPMKGHSHVYWYRQLPEEGLKFMVYLQKENIIDESGMPKERFSAEFPKEGPSILRIQQVVRGDSAAYFCASSDGLDRPFFGPGTRLTVL.

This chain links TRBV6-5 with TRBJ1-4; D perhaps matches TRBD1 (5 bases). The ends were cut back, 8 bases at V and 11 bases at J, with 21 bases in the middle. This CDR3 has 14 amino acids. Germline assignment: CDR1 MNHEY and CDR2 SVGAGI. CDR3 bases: TGTGCCAGCCGCCCTGCGGGGCGCCGGGAGAAACTGTTTTTT. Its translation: CASRPAGRREKLFF.

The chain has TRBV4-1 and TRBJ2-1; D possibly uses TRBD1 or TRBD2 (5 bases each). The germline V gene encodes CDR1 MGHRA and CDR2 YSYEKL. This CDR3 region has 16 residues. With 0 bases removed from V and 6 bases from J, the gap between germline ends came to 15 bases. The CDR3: CASSQDLGLGPNEQFF. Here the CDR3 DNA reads TGCGCCAGCAGCCAAGATCTAGGACTGGGACCCAATGAGCAGTTCTTC.

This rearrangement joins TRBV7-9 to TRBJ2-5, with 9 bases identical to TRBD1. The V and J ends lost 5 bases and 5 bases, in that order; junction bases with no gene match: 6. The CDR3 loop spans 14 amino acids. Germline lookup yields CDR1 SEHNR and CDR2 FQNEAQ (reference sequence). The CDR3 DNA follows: TGTGCCAGCAGCGAAGGGACAGGGATTGAGACCCAGTACTTC. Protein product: CASSEGTGIETQYF.

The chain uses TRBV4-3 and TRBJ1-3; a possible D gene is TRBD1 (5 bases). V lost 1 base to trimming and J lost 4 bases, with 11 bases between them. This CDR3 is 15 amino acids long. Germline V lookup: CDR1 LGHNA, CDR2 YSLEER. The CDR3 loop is CASSQGDRSGNTIYF. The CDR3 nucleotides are TGCGCCAGCAGCCAAGGGGACCGAAGCGGAAACACCATATATTTT.

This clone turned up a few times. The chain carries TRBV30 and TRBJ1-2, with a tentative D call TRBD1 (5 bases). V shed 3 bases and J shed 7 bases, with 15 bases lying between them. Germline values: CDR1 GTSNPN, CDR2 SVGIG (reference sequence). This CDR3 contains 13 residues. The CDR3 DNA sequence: TGTGCCTGGAGCCGAGATGGGGGGTCTGGCTACACCTTC. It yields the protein CAWSRDGGSGYTF.

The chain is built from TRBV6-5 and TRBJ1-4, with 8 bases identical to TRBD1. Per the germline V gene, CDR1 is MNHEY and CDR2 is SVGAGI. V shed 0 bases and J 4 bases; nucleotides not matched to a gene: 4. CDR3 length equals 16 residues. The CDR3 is CASSYSTGADNEKLFF. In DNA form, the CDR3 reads TGTGCCAGCAGTTACTCGACAGGGGCTGATAATGAAAAACTGTTTTTT.

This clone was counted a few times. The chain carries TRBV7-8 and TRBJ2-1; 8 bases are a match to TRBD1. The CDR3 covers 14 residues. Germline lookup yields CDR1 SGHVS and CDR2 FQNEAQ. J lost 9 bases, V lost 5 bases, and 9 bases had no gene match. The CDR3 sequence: CASSPNQGASEQFF. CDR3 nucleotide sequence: TGTGCCAGCAGCCCAAACCAGGGGGCGAGTGAGCAGTTCTTC.

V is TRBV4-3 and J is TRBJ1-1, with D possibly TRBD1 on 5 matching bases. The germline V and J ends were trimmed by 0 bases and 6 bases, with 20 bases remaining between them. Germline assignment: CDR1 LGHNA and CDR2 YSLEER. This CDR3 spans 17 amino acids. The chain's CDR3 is CASSQERGGRGRSEAFF. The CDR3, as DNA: TGCGCCAGCAGCCAAGAACGGGGGGGACGAGGACGGTCTGAAGCTTTCTTT.